One sample yielded the 15 T cell receptor beta chains listed below, sequenced in a study of cytomegalovirus exposure and HLA in healthy donors. The PCR ran on 60 Vbeta and 13 Jbeta primers. TCRdb's table, derived via immunoSEQ multiplex PCR, lists solely in-frame clones and lacks some. The table lists about 93,000 clones, over 70% of them singletons. The sample taken for sequencing was PBMCs. Source of these receptors: a boy between 10 and 17 years old in good health and CMV-seronegative.

The V gene is TRBV2, the J gene TRBJ2-3; tentatively, D is TRBD2 (5 bases). V gave up 7 bases and J gave up 2 bases, with 13 bases separating them. The CDR3 runs 14 residues. Germline lookup yields CDR1 SNHLY and CDR2 FYNNEI. CDR3 in amino acids: CASNFRESTDTQYF. CDR3 in DNA: TGTGCCAGCAACTTCCGGGAATCCACAGATACGCAGTATTTT.

This clone came up a few times. The chain couples TRBV19 to TRBJ2-7; 7 bases map to TRBD1. Trimming cost V 8 bases and J 5 bases; bases outside gene matches: 9. Germline CDR1 and CDR2: LNHDA and SQIVND (reference sequence). There are 13 residues in the CDR3. CDR3 residues: CASGSRGWNEQYF. The CDR3 bases are TGTGCCAGTGGCTCCAGGGGGTGGAACGAGCAGTACTTC.

The V and J genes are TRBV19 and TRBJ2-1; TRBD1 is a possible D gene (5 bases). V was clipped by 6 bases and J by 3 bases, with 6 bases between them. This CDR3 has 12 residues. Germline V gene lookup returns CDR1 LNHDA and CDR2 SQIVND (reference sequence). The CDR3 DNA sequence: TGTGCCAGTAGCGACAGCTACAATGAGCAGTTCTTC. This sequence encodes CASSDSYNEQFF.

The chain links TRBV19 to TRBJ1-5; no reliable D call. V lost 7 bases, J lost 4 bases, and 14 bases lay in between. Per the germline V gene, CDR1 is LNHDA and CDR2 is SQIVND (reference sequence). This CDR3 spans 14 amino acids. As DNA, the CDR3 is TGTGCCAGTAAGGTTGGGCAGCCTAATCAGCCCCAGCATTTT. Its translation: CASKVGQPNQPQHF.

V gene TRBV14 combines with J gene TRBJ2-7; 8 nucleotides agree with TRBD1. J was trimmed by 7 bases and V by 4 bases; bases with no gene match: 9. There are 14 residues in the CDR3. CDR1 is SGHDN and CDR2 is FVKESK in the germline V gene. CDR3 in amino acids: CASSLGTGQGEQYF. CDR3 DNA sequence: TGTGCCAGCAGCCTCGGGACAGGTCAAGGAGAGCAGTACTTC.

This sequence joins TRBV11-3 and TRBJ2-3; 9 nucleotides match TRBD1. Germline V gives CDR1 SGHNT, CDR2 YENEEA. There are 15 residues in the CDR3. Trimming at V came to 5 bases and at J to 5 bases, leaving 8 bases not matched to a gene. Here the CDR3 DNA reads TGTGCCAGCAGCCCCACAGGGGGCGGGGGAGATACGCAGTATTTT. Translated: CASSPTGGGGDTQYF.

This clone occurred once. The chain links TRBV11-2 to TRBJ2-1; no clear D gene. The CDR3 has 16 residues. V lost 1 base, J lost 0 bases, and 10 bases lay in between. Looked up from germline, CDR1 is SGHAT and CDR2 is FQNNGV. The CDR3: CASSLGARVSYNEQFF. In nucleotides, the CDR3 is TGTGCCAGCAGCTTAGGGGCGAGAGTCTCCTACAATGAGCAGTTCTTC.

The chain recombines TRBV19 with TRBJ1-2; D unresolved. This CDR3 has 14 residues. Germline V CDR1 and CDR2: LNHDA, SQIVND (reference sequence). Trimming left V 0 bases short and J 5 bases short, with 10 bases between. CDR3 sequence reads: CASSIEGRPYGYTF. The CDR3 coding sequence is TGTGCCAGTAGTATAGAAGGCAGGCCTTATGGCTACACCTTC.

This clone was observed a few times. The V call is TRBV19, the J call TRBJ2-3; perhaps TRBD1 as D (6 bases). Germline values: CDR1 LNHDA, CDR2 SQIVND (reference sequence). V lost 6 bases and J lost 3, with 10 bases in between. CDR3 length: 13 amino acids. This CDR3 reads CASRQGRTDTQYF. The CDR3, as DNA: TGTGCCAGTAGACAGGGACGAACAGATACGCAGTATTTT.

The V call is TRBV10-2, the J call TRBJ2-1; TRBD2 aligns across 14 bases. The CDR3 spans 19 residues. V lost 7 bases and J lost 0; bases outside the gene matches: 11. Germline V gene data show CDR1 as WSHSY and CDR2 as SAAADI. The CDR3 DNA sequence: TGCGCCAGCACCCCGACTAGCGGGAGGGTCCTTAGCTCCTACAATGAGCAGTTCTTC. Translating it yields CASTPTSGRVLSSYNEQFF.

The genes are TRBV7-2 and TRBJ2-7, with 11 bases fitting TRBD2. V trimming: 8 bases; J trimming: 4 bases; junction bases outside the gene matches: 7. The CDR3 covers 14 residues. Germline CDR1 reads SGHTA; CDR2 reads FQGNSA. As DNA, the CDR3 is TGTGCCAGCGGGCGGGCTAGCGGGAGGTACGAGCAGTACTTC. Its protein is CASGRASGRYEQYF.

A few counts support this clone. The J gene is TRBJ1-4, the V gene TRBV6-6; D gene uncertain. Germline CDR1 reads MNHNY; CDR2 reads SVGAGI (reference sequence). The CDR3 consists of 15 residues. V shed 2 bases and J shed 0 bases, with 7 bases lying between them. CDR3 bases: TGTGCCAGCAGTTACGACGGAGCAACTAATGAAAAACTGTTTTTT. Translation: CASSYDGATNEKLFF.

The chain carries TRBV19 and TRBJ1-1, with 7 bases matching TRBD1. The ends lost 5 bases at V and 3 bases at J; junction bases unmatched: 3. CDR1 is LNHDA and CDR2 is SQIVND in the germline V gene (reference sequence). CDR3 length equals 13 residues. CDR3 amino acids: CASSSTGDTEAFF. The CDR3 coding sequence is TGTGCCAGTAGTTCAACAGGGGACACTGAAGCTTTCTTT.

V gene TRBV4-1 combines with J gene TRBJ1-1; TRBD1 might be the D (5 bases). The length of the CDR3 is 16 residues. V lost 0 bases and J 1 base, leaving 12 bases between the germline ends. Germline V lookup: CDR1 MGHRA, CDR2 YSYEKL. As DNA, the CDR3 is TGCGCCAGCAGCCAAGATTCACAGGCCGCGAACACTGAAGCTTTCTTT. This codes for CASSQDSQAANTEAFF.

V gene TRBV28 combines with J gene TRBJ1-2; 7 bases are a match to TRBD1. CDR1 is MDHEN, CDR2 SYDVKM, per germline. V lost 6 bases to trimming and J lost 2 bases; unmatched junction nucleotides: 6. The CDR3 length is 14 residues. CDR3 amino acids: CASRTGEENYGYTF. CDR3 in DNA: TGTGCCAGCAGAACAGGGGAAGAGAACTATGGCTACACCTTC.